This TCR beta chain was sequenced in a study of T cells after yellow fever vaccination (dated by TCRdb to between 2018 and 2021). General notes on the study: The SMART-Seq v4 Ultra Low Input RNA kit was used to prepare libraries from fractions with low cell numbers. To track T-cell clones before and after primary and booster YFV17D yellow fever vaccination, bulk TCR alpha and beta repertoires were sequenced longitudinally. Two healthy male donors made up the cohort, one aged 18 to 29 years and the other aged 30 to 40 years. Blood was drawn at multiple timepoints before and after primary and secondary immunization, with bulk PBMC replicates and cell subsets isolated.

Taken with the paper, the label for treatment or condition translates to: live attenuated yellow fever vaccine strain. Two biological replicates of bulk PBMCs were collected at each blood-draw timepoint. PBMCs were isolated from peripheral blood using a standard Ficoll-Paque protocol. TriZol was used to extract RNA from bulk PBMCs, from CD4 and CD8 fractions, and from dextramer-positive and dextramer-negative fractions. TCR cDNA was synthesized by 5'RACE template switching, through which a universal primer site and unique molecular identifiers were introduced. Priming of cDNA synthesis was performed from both the TCR alpha and TCR beta constant segments. Two PCR steps were used to amplify libraries, with sample barcodes and sequencing adapters being added in the second step. Sequencing of the libraries was done on either Illumina HiSeq 2500 (2x100 bp) or NovaSeq (2x150 bp). For the original study's pipeline: Demultiplexing of reads and collapsing into UMI consensus sequences were performed with MIGEC, and V(D)J alignment was carried out with MiXCR. Clonotypes responding to the vaccine were identified with edgeR on replicate PBMC samples, with the criteria of FDR below 0.01 and a log2 fold change above 5 up to day 15. CD4 or CD8 identity was assigned to each bulk clonotype according to whether the clonotype was present at higher abundance in the sequenced CD4 repertoire or the sequenced CD8 repertoire. TCRdb reprocessed the public reads (quality trimming at Q25 with fastp, clone calling with MiXCR) and kept in-frame beta chains. Entries that share a CDR3 protein sequence are merged under the most common genes and DNA. For this entry, the V and J calls and clone size follow TCRdb and not the study's own pipeline. This sample is represented by a few hundred thousand distinct CDR3 sequences; 19% of them were singletons. The ten top clones hold 13% to 15% of the sample.

The paper as a whole reports these results and caveats: After the booster, most of the clones that had expanded following primary vaccination were detected again (almost 98% of CD4 and 88% of CD8), which suggests that memory was broadly maintained. A small share of clonotypes was detected in both CD4 and CD8 compartments, with the overlap likely arising from convergent recombination. Computational filtering was needed because FACS-sorted repertoires could contain abundant contaminating clonotypes from the bulk population. Compared with the primary T-cell response, the secondary T-cell response was weaker but faster, peaking on day 5 rather than day 15. Only a couple of donors were included in the study, so the extent to which the findings can be generalized is limited.

This clonotype was counted many times. Its antigen is unknown. No much larger clone exists at a distance of one base, and base qualities are not known. The CDR3 holds 14 amino acids from the cysteine to the phenylalanine. This entry keeps only the CDR3 DNA: 42 bases, framed from base 1. The trim is 6 bases for V and 0 bases for J, with a gap of 11 bases between the germline ends. Sequencing used PBMCs, obtained 15 days after the yellow fever booster vaccination. The source is a man aged 25 to 40 who received the YFV17D yellow fever vaccine. The chain is made from TRBV12-3 or TRBV12-4 and TRBJ1-1; the best D guess is TRBD1, with 5 bases matching. The CDR3 region: CASSLGRLNTEAFF. The bases are TGTGCCAGCAGCCTGGGACGGCTGAACACTGAAGCTTTCTTT.